Listed below are T cell receptor beta chains from one sample, sequenced in a study of blood T cell repertoires in COVID-19. Only in-frame clones appear in the TCRdb table, and some are missing; sequencing was by immunoSEQ multiplex PCR. The sample lists about 57,000 clones, 70% to 90% occurring once. Sequenced sample: PBMCs or T cells enriched from blood (not recorded which). The source of these receptors is a woman between 35 and 50 years old with acute COVID-19. CDR3s include the opening cysteine and the closing phenylalanine or tryptophan. D genes are given only for firm matches. Clone size is given for some rows only: seen once, a few or many times, or a class if the clone is expanded.

V gene	J gene	clone size	D gene	CDR3 protein	CDR3 DNA
TRBV28	TRBJ2-3	.	TRBD1	CASSFDREIDTQYF	TGTGCCAGCAGTTTTGACAGGGAAATAGATACGCAGTATTTT
TRBV2	TRBJ1-1	once	.	CASRSRNTEAFF	TGTGCCAGCAGGTCTAGGAACACTGAAGCTTTCTTT
TRBV5-4	TRBJ2-5	few	.	CASSLRGYQETQYF	TGTGCCAGCAGCTTGAGGGGATACCAAGAGACCCAGTACTTC
TRBV6-1	TRBJ2-7	.	.	CASSEGRGTEQYF	TGTGCCAGCAGTGAAGGTCGGGGGACCGAGCAGTACTTC
TRBV13	TRBJ2-7	.	.	CASSLEGANSYEQYF	TGTGCCAGCAGCTTAGAAGGGGCTAACTCCTACGAGCAGTACTTC
TRBV5-6	TRBJ2-3	.	TRBD2	CASSLNTFLGGTDTQYF	TGTGCCAGCAGCTTGAATACCTTTTTGGGGGGGACAGATACGCAGTATTTT
TRBV19	TRBJ2-7	once	TRBD1	CASSATGTGDPYEQYF	TGTGCCAGTAGTGCGACCGGGACAGGGGACCCCTACGAGCAGTACTTC
TRBV28	TRBJ2-1	.	TRBD2	CASQTGGSYNEQFF	TGTGCCAGCCAGACGGGAGGCTCCTACAATGAGCAGTTCTTC
TRBV28	TRBJ2-1	once	.	CASSFSENEQFF	TGTGCCAGCAGTTTCTCGGAGAATGAGCAGTTCTTC
TRBV7-9	TRBJ1-6	.	TRBD1	CASSQGQTNSPLHF	TGTGCCAGCAGCCAGGGACAGACAAATTCACCCCTCCACTTT
TRBV24-1	TRBJ1-4	.	TRBD1	CATSDPRQGGEKLFF	TGTGCCACCAGTGACCCTCGACAGGGAGGTGAAAAACTGTTTTTT
TRBV10-3	TRBJ2-2	.	.	CAIRPFLGDTGELFF	TGTGCCATCAGACCCTTCTTAGGGGATACCGGGGAGCTGTTTTTT
TRBV28	TRBJ2-3	.	TRBD2	CASSSTGTSGRWSTDTQYF	TGTGCCAGCAGTTCCACCGGGACTAGCGGGAGATGGAGCACAGATACGCAGTATTTT
TRBV19	TRBJ1-2	few	TRBD1	CASSIARDRKHLTF	TGTGCCAGTAGTATTGCCCGGGACAGAAAGCACCTCACCTTC
TRBV5-1	TRBJ1-1	.	.	CASSSTANTEAFF	TGCGCCAGCAGCTCGACAGCTAACACTGAAGCTTTCTTT
TRBV19	TRBJ1-3	.	TRBD1	CASSNTGDAGNTIYF	TGTGCCAGTAGTAACACAGGGGATGCCGGAAACACCATATATTTT
TRBV28	TRBJ2-1	.	TRBD1	CASSFRQGLYNEQFF	TGTGCCAGCAGTTTTCGACAGGGTCTCTACAATGAGCAGTTCTTC
TRBV5-6	TRBJ1-4	few	TRBD1	CASSTGQVEKLFF	TGTGCCAGCAGCACGGGACAGGTTGAAAAACTGTTTTTT
TRBV28	TRBJ1-2	once	.	CASSPRSRGDGGYTF	TGTGCCAGCAGCCCCCGTAGCCGGGGAGATGGGGGCTACACCTTC
TRBV9	TRBJ2-2	once	TRBD2	CASSVETSGRGELFF	TGTGCCAGCAGCGTAGAGACTAGCGGGAGGGGGGAGTTGTTTTTT
TRBV19	TRBJ1-5	.	TRBD1	CASSMARGSNQPQHF	TGTGCCAGTAGTATGGCCAGGGGGAGCAATCAGCCCCAGCATTTT
TRBV5-4	TRBJ1-1	.	.	CASRSNLNTEAFF	TGTGCCAGCAGGTCAAATTTGAACACTGAAGCTTTCTTT
TRBV27	TRBJ2-1	.	TRBD2	CASSLWLAGGSVYNEQFF	TGTGCCAGCAGTTTATGGCTAGCGGGGGGGTCCGTTTACAATGAGCAGTTCTTC
TRBV5-1	TRBJ2-7	.	TRBD2	CASSSAGPAGEQYF	TGCGCCAGCAGCTCCGCGGGGCCAGCGGGGGAGCAGTACTTC
TRBV4-2	TRBJ1-6	once	.	CASSQSFDRFNSPLHF	TGTGCCAGCAGCCAAAGCTTCGACAGGTTTAATTCACCCCTCCACTTT
TRBV7-9	TRBJ1-3	.	.	CASSLWDGGMSGNTIYF	TGTGCCAGCAGCTTATGGGATGGGGGGATGAGTGGAAACACCATATATTTT
TRBV7-8	TRBJ1-1	.	TRBD1	CASSSDRGPGNTEAFF	TGTGCCAGCAGCTCCGACAGGGGGCCTGGGAACACTGAAGCTTTCTTT
TRBV28	TRBJ1-2	once	TRBD1	CASSRMTGRNYGYTF	TGTGCCAGCAGCCGAATGACAGGGCGTAACTATGGCTACACCTTC